Presented here are 17 T cell receptor beta chains from one specimen sequenced in a study of tumor-infiltrating lymphocytes in localized non-small cell lung cancer. Assay used: immunoSEQ multiplex PCR; TCRdb lists only in-frame clones, some missing. The sample consists of just under 10,000 clones, over 60% of them appearing once. The sequenced material came from lung tumor tissue. The receptor set was obtained from a human donor with non-small cell lung cancer.

This sequence joins TRBV11-2 and TRBJ1-4, with D unclear. There are 15 residues in the CDR3. The V end lost 5 bases, the J end lost 6 bases, and 16 bases lay between the germline ends. Germline lookup yields CDR1 SGHAT and CDR2 FQNNGV. CDR3 sequence (DNA): TGTGCCAGCAGCAACCAACAAATCGGGGATGAAAAACTGTTTTTT. Its translation: CASSNQQIGDEKLFF.

This clone was observed a few times. This sequence joins TRBV29-1 and TRBJ1-1, with D possibly being TRBD1 (5 bases). CDR1 is SQVTM, CDR2 ANQGSEA, per germline. The CDR3 is 13 amino acids. Trimming shortened V by 0 bases and J by 12 bases, and 17 bases separated the two germline ends. CDR3: CSVEDQGSLGTFF. DNA for the CDR3: TGCAGCGTTGAAGATCAGGGCAGCCTCGGAACTTTCTTT.

This chain links TRBV2 with TRBJ2-7; the D gene is possibly TRBD1 (5 bases). The CDR3 length is 16 residues. Germline CDR1 SNHLY, CDR2 FYNNEI. V shed 2 bases and J shed 5 bases, with 19 bases lying between them. The CDR3 loop is CASSESDGQGVHEQYF. The CDR3 nucleotides read TGTGCCAGCAGTGAATCGGACGGCCAAGGGGTCCACGAGCAGTACTTC.

This chain joins TRBV7-9 and TRBJ2-2; TRBD1 or TRBD2 may be the D gene (5 bases each). Trimming shortened V by 4 bases and J by 8 bases, and 11 bases separated the two germline ends. The germline V gene has CDR1 SEHNR and CDR2 FQNEAQ (reference sequence). The CDR3 is made up of 13 amino acids. CDR3 nucleotide sequence: TGTGCCAGCAGCTCAGGGAGTATGGGGGAGCTGTTTTTT. Its protein product is CASSSGSMGELFF.

The rearrangement joins TRBV30 to TRBJ2-3; TRBD1 agrees at 7 bases. CDR1 GTSNPN and CDR2 SVGIG come from the germline V gene (reference sequence). There are 13 residues in the CDR3. V gave up 4 bases and J gave up 4 bases; unmatched junction bases: 5. CDR3 amino acids: CAWKTGRADTQYF. CDR3 bases: TGTGCCTGGAAGACAGGGCGTGCAGATACGCAGTATTTT.

V and J are TRBV18 and TRBJ1-6, with 9 bases aligning to TRBD1. The CDR3 runs 15 residues. Per germline, CDR1 KGHSH and CDR2 LQKENI. V lost 3 bases to trimming and J lost 10 bases; unmatched junction nucleotides: 7. CDR3 residues: CASSPEQGADSPLHF. CDR3 DNA sequence: TGTGCCAGCTCACCGGAACAGGGGGCGGACTCACCCCTCCACTTT.

The chain links TRBV6-6 to TRBJ2-7, with 12 bases matching TRBD1. Germline CDR1 MNHNY, CDR2 SVGAGI (reference sequence). The CDR3 totals 14 residues. The J segment lost 4 bases and the V segment lost 7 bases, leaving 5 bases of the junction unmatched. CDR3 in amino acids: CASNRDRGRYEQYF. In nucleotides, the CDR3 is TGTGCCAGCAACCGGGACAGGGGGCGGTACGAGCAGTACTTC.

The chain carries TRBV11-2 and TRBJ2-7, with D maybe TRBD2 (7 bases). Germline V lookup: CDR1 SGHAT, CDR2 FQNNGV. With 3 bases removed from V and 5 bases from J, the gap between germline ends came to 14 bases. The CDR3 covers 14 residues. The DNA of the CDR3 is TGTGCCAGCAGCTTTCTGGGGGGGCCCAACGAGCAGTACTTC. Protein sequence: CASSFLGGPNEQYF.

The chain carries TRBV7-2 and TRBJ2-2; 9 bases align to TRBD1. Germline V gene data show CDR1 as SGHTA and CDR2 as FQGNSA. This CDR3 is built from 15 residues. The ends lost 3 bases at V and 5 bases at J; junction bases unmatched: 4. This CDR3 is CASSFTGGATGELFF. The CDR3, as DNA: TGTGCCAGCAGCTTTACAGGGGGCGCAACCGGGGAGCTGTTTTTT. Using reference TRBV7-2 and TRBJ2-2 for the parts outside the CDR3, the full variable domain is GAGVSQSPSNKVTEKGKDVELRCDPISGHTALYWYRQSLGQGLEFLIYFQGNSAPDKSGLPSDRFSAERTGGSVSTLTIQRTQQEDSAVYLCASSFTGGATGELFFGEGSRLTVL.

Here the CDR3 reads CASSARQSGGNTIYF. The CDR3, as DNA: TGTGCCAGCAGTGCCCGACAGTCGGGAGGAAACACCATATATTTT. The chain carries TRBV6-1 and TRBJ1-3; tentative D call: TRBD1 (5 bases). CDR1 is MNHNS, CDR2 SASEGT, per germline. Trimming took off 4 bases at V and 4 bases at J, with 14 bases between the two ends. This CDR3 region has 15 residues.

The rearrangement uses TRBV6-5 and TRBJ2-5; perhaps TRBD1 as D (6 bases). The CDR3 sequence is 13 residues long. V lost 3 bases and J 5 bases, leaving 10 bases between the germline ends. In germline, CDR1 is MNHEY, CDR2 SVGAGI. In DNA form, the CDR3 reads TGTGCCAGCAGTTATAGCCAGGGGGAGACCCAGTACTTC. The encoded protein is CASSYSQGETQYF.

Only one count was recorded for this clone. The chain uses TRBV6-1 and TRBJ1-2; TRBD1 aligns across 7 bases. Trimming took 8 bases from V and 8 from J; bases not matched to a gene: 14. The CDR3 is 14 amino acids. Germline CDR1 and CDR2: MNHNS and SASEGT. CDR3 DNA sequence: TGTGCCAGCCTTATTCCGGGACAGTCAGGGGGCTACACCTTC. It translates to CASLIPGQSGGYTF.

The chain couples TRBV7-8 to TRBJ1-1, with a possible D match to TRBD1 (6 bases). This CDR3 has 15 amino acids. Between the trimmed V and J ends, which lost 3 bases and 0 bases, there was a span of 11 bases. Germline loops: CDR1 SGHVS, CDR2 FQNEAQ. The CDR3 DNA reads TGTGCCAGCAGCTTTACGAGGGGGATGAACACTGAAGCTTTCTTT. Translating it yields CASSFTRGMNTEAFF.

The chain recombines TRBV10-3 with TRBJ1-2; D might be TRBD1 (6 bases). Per the germline V gene, CDR1 is ENHRY and CDR2 is SYGVKD. V lost 5 bases and J lost 6, with 10 bases in between. The length of the CDR3 is 12 residues. The DNA of the CDR3 is TGTGCCATCAGTTTCAACAGGGATGGCTACACCTTC. Residues: CAISFNRDGYTF.

A single count supports this clone. The rearrangement uses TRBV7-9 and TRBJ1-2; possibly TRBD1 for D (6 bases). Per germline, CDR1 SEHNR and CDR2 FQNEAQ (reference sequence). Trimming pared 6 bases from V and 8 bases from J, leaving 16 bases between. The CDR3 contains 13 residues. The CDR3 reads CASSPDSGRGYTF. The CDR3 DNA follows: TGTGCCAGCAGTCCGGACAGCGGAAGGGGCTACACCTTC. Together with reference TRBV7-9 and TRBJ1-2, the CDR3 gives the full variable domain: DTGVSQNPRHKITKRGQNVTFRCDPISEHNRLYWYRQTLGQGPEFLTYFQNEAQLEKSRLLSDRFSAERPKGSFSTLEIQRTEQGDSAMYLCASSPDSGRGYTFGSGTRLTVV.

This clone has only one observation. The chain is built from TRBV5-4 and TRBJ1-1; D call uncertain. This CDR3 has 13 amino acids. Trimming cost V 0 bases and J 10 bases, with 13 bases left between them. Germline V gene sequence: CDR1 SGHNT, CDR2 YYREEE (reference sequence). The CDR3 region has the DNA TGTGCCAGCAGCTTGGATCGGCGGGAGGGAGCTTTCTTT. It codes for CASSLDRREGAFF.

This clone was counted only a few times. The chain carries TRBV21-1 and TRBJ2-2. TRBV21-1 is tagged as a pseudogene. There are 16 residues in the CDR3. Here the CDR3 reads CASFSWHTPNTGELFF. The CDR3 region has the DNA TGTGCCAGCTTTAGTTGGCACACGCCGAACACCGGGGAGCTGTTTTTT.